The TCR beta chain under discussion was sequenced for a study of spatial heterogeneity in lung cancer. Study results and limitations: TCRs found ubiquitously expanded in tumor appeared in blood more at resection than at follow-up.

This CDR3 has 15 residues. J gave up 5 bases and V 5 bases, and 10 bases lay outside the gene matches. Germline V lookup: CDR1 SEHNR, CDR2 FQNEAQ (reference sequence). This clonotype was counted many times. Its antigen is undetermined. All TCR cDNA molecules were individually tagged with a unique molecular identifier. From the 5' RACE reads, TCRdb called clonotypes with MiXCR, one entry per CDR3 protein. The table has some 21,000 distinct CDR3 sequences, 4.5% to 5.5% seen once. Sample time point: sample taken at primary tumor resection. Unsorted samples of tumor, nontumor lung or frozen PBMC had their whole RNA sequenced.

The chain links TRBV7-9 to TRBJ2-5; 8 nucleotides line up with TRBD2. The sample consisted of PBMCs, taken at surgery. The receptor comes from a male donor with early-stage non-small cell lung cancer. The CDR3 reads CASSPGGRDVETQYF. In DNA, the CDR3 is TGTGCCAGCAGCCCGGGGGGGCGGGACGTCGAGACCCAGTACTTC.